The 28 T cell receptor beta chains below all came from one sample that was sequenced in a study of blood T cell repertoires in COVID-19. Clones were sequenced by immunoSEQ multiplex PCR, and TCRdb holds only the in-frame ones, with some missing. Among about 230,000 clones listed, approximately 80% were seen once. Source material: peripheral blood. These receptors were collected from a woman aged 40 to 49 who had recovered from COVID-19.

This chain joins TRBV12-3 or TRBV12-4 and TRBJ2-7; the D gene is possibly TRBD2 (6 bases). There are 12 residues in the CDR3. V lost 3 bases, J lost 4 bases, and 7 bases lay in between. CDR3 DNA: TGTGCCAGCAGTTTGGAGGGGTACGAGCAGTACTTC. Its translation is CASSLEGYEQYF.

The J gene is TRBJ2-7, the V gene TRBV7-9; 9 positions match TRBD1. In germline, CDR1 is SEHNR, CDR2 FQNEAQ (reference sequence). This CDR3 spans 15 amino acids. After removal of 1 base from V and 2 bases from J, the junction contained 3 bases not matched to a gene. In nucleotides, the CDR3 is TGTGCCAGCAGCTTAGTGGGACAGGGTCCCTACGAGCAGTACTTC. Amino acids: CASSLVGQGPYEQYF.

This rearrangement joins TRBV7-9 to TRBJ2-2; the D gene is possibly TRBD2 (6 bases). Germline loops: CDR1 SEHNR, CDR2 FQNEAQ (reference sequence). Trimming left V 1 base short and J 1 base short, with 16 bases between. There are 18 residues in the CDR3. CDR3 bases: TGTGCCAGCAGCTTAGGCCCGGGCCCCGGGAGGAACACCGGGGAGCTGTTTTTT. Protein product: CASSLGPGPGRNTGELFF.

The CDR3 nucleotides read TGTGCCAGCAGCTGGTCTAGCGGGGGGCACTACGAGCAGTACTTC. This sequence encodes CASSWSSGGHYEQYF. The gene calls are TRBV5-4 and TRBJ2-7; 11 bases are a match to TRBD2. Looked up from germline, CDR1 is SGHNT and CDR2 is YYREEE (reference sequence). The CDR3 totals 15 residues. After removal of 3 bases from V and 3 bases from J, the junction contained 5 bases not matched to a gene.

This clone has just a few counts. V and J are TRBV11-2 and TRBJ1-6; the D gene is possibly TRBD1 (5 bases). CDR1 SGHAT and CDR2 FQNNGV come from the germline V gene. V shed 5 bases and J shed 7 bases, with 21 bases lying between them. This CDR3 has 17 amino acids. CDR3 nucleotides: TGTGCCAGCAGCAAACAGATCGATGCAGGGTGGAATTCACCCCTCCACTTT. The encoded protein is CASSKQIDAGWNSPLHF.

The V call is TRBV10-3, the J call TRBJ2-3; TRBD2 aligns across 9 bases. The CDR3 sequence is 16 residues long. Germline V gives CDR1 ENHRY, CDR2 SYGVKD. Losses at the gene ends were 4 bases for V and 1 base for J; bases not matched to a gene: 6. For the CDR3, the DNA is TGTGCCATCAGTGGGGACCCTAGCGGGGGCACAGATACGCAGTATTTT. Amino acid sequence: CAISGDPSGGTDTQYF.

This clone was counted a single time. CDR3 sequence: CASSPTRSAGLNTEAFF. CDR3 nucleotide sequence: TGTGCCAGTAGTCCCACCCGTTCGGCGGGCCTGAACACTGAAGCTTTCTTT. The chain recombines TRBV19 with TRBJ1-1; D is ambiguous. V lost 5 bases, J lost 0 bases, and 19 bases lay in between. Per germline, CDR1 LNHDA and CDR2 SQIVND (reference sequence). The CDR3 is made up of 17 amino acids.

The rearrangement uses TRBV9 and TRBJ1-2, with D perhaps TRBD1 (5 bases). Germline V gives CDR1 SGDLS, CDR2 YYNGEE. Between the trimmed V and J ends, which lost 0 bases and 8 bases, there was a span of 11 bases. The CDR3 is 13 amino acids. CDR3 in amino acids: CASSVAGGFGYTF. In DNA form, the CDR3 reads TGTGCCAGCAGCGTAGCCGGGGGGTTCGGCTACACCTTC.

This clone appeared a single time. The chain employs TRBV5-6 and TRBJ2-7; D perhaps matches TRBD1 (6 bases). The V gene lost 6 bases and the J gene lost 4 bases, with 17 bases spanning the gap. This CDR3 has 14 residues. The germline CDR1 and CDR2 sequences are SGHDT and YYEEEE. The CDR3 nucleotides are TGTGCCAGCACCCCGAACCCGACAGGTTACGAGCAGTACTTC. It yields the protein CASTPNPTGYEQYF.

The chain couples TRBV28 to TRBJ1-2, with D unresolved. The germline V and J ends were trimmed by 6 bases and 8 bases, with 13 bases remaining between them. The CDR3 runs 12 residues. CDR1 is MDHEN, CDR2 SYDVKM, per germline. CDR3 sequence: CASSILNRGYTF. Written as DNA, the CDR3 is TGTGCCAGCAGCATCCTTAACCGGGGCTACACCTTC.

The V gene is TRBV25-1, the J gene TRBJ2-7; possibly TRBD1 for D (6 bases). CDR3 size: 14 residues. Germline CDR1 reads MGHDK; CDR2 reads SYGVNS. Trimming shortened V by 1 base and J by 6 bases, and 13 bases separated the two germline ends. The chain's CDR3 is CASSEWKQGIEQYF. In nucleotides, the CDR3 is TGTGCCAGCAGTGAATGGAAACAGGGCATCGAGCAGTACTTC.

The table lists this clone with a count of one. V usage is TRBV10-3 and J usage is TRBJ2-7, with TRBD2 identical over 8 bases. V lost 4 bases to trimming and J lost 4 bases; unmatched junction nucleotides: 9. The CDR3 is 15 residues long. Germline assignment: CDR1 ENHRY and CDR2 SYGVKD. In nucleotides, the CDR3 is TGTGCCATCAGTGCTTCCAGCGGGGGAGGATACGAGCAGTACTTC. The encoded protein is CAISASSGGGYEQYF.

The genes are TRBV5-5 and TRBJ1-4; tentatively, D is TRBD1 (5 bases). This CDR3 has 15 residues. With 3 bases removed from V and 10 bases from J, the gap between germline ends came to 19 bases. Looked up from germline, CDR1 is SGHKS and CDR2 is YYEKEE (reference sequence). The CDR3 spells CASSSSTRQLGKLFF. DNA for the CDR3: TGTGCCAGCAGCTCGAGTACCAGACAGCTGGGAAAACTGTTTTTT.

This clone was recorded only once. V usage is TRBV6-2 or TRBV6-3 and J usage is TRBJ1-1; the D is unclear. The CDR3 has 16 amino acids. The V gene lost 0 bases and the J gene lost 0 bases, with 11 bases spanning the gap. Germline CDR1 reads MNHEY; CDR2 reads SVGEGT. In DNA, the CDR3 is TGTGCCAGCAGTTACTCCGCAGGCCGCATGAACACTGAAGCTTTCTTT. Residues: CASSYSAGRMNTEAFF.

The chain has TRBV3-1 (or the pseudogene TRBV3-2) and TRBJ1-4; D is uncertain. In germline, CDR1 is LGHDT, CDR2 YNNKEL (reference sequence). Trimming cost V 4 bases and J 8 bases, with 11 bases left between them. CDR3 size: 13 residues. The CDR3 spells CASSPEGQEKLFF. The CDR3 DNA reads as TGTGCCAGCAGCCCAGAGGGCCAGGAAAAACTGTTTTTT.

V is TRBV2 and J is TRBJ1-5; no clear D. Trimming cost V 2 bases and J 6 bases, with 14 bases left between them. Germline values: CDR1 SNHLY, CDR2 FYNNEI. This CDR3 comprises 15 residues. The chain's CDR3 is CASSESAGGGQPQHF. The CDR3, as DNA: TGTGCCAGCAGTGAATCTGCCGGAGGAGGTCAGCCCCAGCATTTT.

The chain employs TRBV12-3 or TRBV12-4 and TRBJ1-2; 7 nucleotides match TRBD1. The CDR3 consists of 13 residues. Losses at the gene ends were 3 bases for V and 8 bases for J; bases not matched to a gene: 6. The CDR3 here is CASSFVTGEGYTF. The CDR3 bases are TGTGCCAGCAGTTTTGTAACAGGGGAAGGCTACACCTTC.

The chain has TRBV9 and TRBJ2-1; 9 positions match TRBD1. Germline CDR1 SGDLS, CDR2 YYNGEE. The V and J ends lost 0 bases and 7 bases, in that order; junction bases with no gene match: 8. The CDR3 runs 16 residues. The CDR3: CASSVAPGTGSNEQFF. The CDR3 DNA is TGTGCCAGCAGCGTAGCCCCCGGGACAGGGTCGAATGAGCAGTTCTTC.

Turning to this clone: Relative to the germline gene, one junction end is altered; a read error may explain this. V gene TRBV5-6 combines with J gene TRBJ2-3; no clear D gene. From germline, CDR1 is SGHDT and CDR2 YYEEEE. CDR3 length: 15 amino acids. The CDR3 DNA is TGTGCCAGCAGCTTGGGTGTCAGTAGCAAAGATACGCAGTATTTT. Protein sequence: CASSLGVSSKDTQYF.

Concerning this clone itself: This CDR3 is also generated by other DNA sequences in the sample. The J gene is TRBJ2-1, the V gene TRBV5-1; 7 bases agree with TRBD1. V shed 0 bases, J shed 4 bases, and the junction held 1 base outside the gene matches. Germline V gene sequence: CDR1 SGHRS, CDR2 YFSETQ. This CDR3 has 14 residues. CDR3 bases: TGCGCCAGCAGCTTGGGACAGGGTTACAATGAGCAGTTCTTC. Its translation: CASSLGQGYNEQFF.

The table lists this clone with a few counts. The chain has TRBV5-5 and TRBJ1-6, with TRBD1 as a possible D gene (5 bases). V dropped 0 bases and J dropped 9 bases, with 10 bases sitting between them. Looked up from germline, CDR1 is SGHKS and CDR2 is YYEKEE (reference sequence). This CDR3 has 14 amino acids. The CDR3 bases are TGTGCCAGCAGCTTGGAGTCAAGGGGTTCACCCCTCCACTTT. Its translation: CASSLESRGSPLHF.

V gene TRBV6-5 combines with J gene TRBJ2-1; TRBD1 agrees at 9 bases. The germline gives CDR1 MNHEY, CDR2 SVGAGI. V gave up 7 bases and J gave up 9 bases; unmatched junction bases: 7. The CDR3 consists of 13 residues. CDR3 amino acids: CASNQGQGREQFF. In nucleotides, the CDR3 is TGTGCCAGCAACCAAGGACAGGGGCGTGAGCAGTTCTTC.

CDR3 sequence (DNA): TGTGCCTGGAGGTCCACCCGGACAGGGGTATCCTACGAGCAGTACTTC. Its translation: CAWRSTRTGVSYEQYF. The chain combines TRBV30 with TRBJ2-7, with 9 bases fitting TRBD1. In germline, CDR1 is GTSNPN, CDR2 SVGIG (reference sequence). The CDR3 runs 16 residues. V lost 3 bases, J lost 1 base, and 10 bases stayed unmatched.

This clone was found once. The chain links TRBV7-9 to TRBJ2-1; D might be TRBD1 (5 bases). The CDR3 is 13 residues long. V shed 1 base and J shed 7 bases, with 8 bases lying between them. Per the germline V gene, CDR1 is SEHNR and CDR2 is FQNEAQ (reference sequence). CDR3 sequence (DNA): TGTGCCAGCAGCTTAGGAGCAGGGAATGAGCAGTTCTTC. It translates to CASSLGAGNEQFF.

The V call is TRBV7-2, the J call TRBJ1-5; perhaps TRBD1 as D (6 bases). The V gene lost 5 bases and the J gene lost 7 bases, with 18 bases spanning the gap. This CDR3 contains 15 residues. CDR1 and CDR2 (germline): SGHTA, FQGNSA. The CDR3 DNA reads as TGTGCCAGCAGCGCCCCGGGGGGCCGCGGCCAGCCCCAGCATTTT. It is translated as CASSAPGGRGQPQHF.

CDR3 sequence reads: CASSQETGSLSYEQYF. The CDR3 DNA sequence: TGCGCCAGCAGCCAAGAGACAGGGTCCCTCTCTTACGAGCAGTACTTC. The chain employs TRBV4-1 and TRBJ2-7, with TRBD1 matching over 7 bases. Germline trimming cut 0 bases from V and 4 bases from J; bases unmatched to any gene: 9. The germline V gene encodes CDR1 MGHRA and CDR2 YSYEKL. This CDR3 spans 16 amino acids.

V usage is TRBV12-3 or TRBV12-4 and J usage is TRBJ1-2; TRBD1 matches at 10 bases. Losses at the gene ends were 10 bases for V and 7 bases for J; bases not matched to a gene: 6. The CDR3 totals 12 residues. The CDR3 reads CAIDRGQGGYTF. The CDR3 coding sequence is TGTGCCATCGACAGGGGGCAAGGTGGCTACACCTTC.

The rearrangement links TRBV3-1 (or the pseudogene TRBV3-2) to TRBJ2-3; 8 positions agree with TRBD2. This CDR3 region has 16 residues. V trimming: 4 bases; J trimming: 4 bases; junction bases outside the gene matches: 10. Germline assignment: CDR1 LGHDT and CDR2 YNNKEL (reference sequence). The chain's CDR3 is CASSPHGGADSDTQYF. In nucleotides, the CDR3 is TGTGCCAGCAGCCCTCACGGGGGGGCCGACTCAGATACGCAGTATTTT.